The 4 T cell receptor beta chains listed next were all sequenced from one sample in a study of OX40 agonist ivuxolimab in advanced cancers. Library construction relied on the immunoSEQ multiplex PCR assay. TCRdb stores this immuneACCESS table with in-frame sequences only. Part of the clones is absent; in the studies checked, under half of the shortfall reflects unresolved V genes, and no reason is known for the rest. In this sample the table shows 20,000 to 25,000 clones, 80% to 90% of which occur a single time. Of the sample, 24% falls within the top ten clones. Sequencing was performed on CD4+ or CD8+ T cells sorted from blood, taken in a trial of the OX40 agonist ivuxolimab. The receptors come from an adult with an advanced solid tumor such as melanoma, head and neck, liver or kidney cancer.

This chain connects TRBV9 to TRBJ2-3; a weak D match, TRBD1 (6 bases). Germline V gene sequence: CDR1 SGDLS, CDR2 YYNGEE. V was trimmed by 6 bases and J by 0 bases, leaving 14 bases between them. CDR3 length equals 15 residues. The CDR3 DNA is TGTGCCAGCACCCCCGGGACAACTAGCACAGATACGCAGTATTTT. This sequence encodes CASTPGTTSTDTQYF. Filled out from reference TRBV9 and TRBJ2-3, the complete variable domain reads DSGVTQTPKHLITATGQRVTLRCSPRSGDLSVYWYQQSLDQGLQFLIQYYNGEERAKGNILERFSAQQFPDLHSELNLSSLELGDSALYFCASTPGTTSTDTQYFGPGTRLTVL.

The gene calls are TRBV7-2 and TRBJ2-7; no definite D call. Germline-derived CDR1 and CDR2 are SGHTA and FQGNSA. The CDR3 totals 13 residues. V lost 1 base to trimming and J lost 2 bases, with 6 bases between them. CDR3 region: CASSLVQTYEQYF. DNA for the CDR3: TGTGCCAGCAGCTTAGTTCAGACCTACGAGCAGTACTTC.

This rearrangement joins TRBV7-6 to TRBJ2-7; weak D call: TRBD1 (6 bases). The ends were cut back, 1 base at V and 2 bases at J, with 9 bases in the middle. This CDR3 spans 14 amino acids. Germline assignment: CDR1 SGHVS and CDR2 FNYEAQ. The CDR3 DNA reads as TGTGCCAGCAGCTTAGGGGGGCTCCCCTACGAGCAGTACTTC. Translation: CASSLGGLPYEQYF.

V and J are TRBV5-5 and TRBJ2-6; 7 nucleotides line up with TRBD1. V lost 4 bases to trimming and J lost 2 bases; unmatched junction nucleotides: 15. The CDR3 length is 19 residues. The germline CDR1 and CDR2 sequences are SGHKS and YYEKEE (reference sequence). The CDR3 is CASSPSLDRATPGANVLTF. The CDR3 nucleotides are TGTGCCAGCAGCCCATCCCTAGACAGGGCTACTCCTGGGGCCAACGTCCTGACTTTC. Full variable domain (remainder filled in from reference TRBV5-5 and TRBJ2-6): DAGVTQSPTHLIKTRGQQVTLRCSPISGHKSVSWYQQVLGQGPQFIFQYYEKEERGRGNFPDRFSARQFPNYSSELNVNALLLGDSALYLCASSPSLDRATPGANVLTFGAGSRLTVL.